One sample yielded the 14 T cell receptor beta chains listed below, sequenced in a study of control samples from healthy donors and cancer patients. The assay was immunoSEQ multiplex PCR, and TCRdb's table has in-frame clones only and misses some. The table lists around 110,000 clones, 93% of them singletons. The source material was blood. The receptor source for this set is a man aged 25 to 40 in good health.

The chain recombines TRBV9 with TRBJ1-1; D may be TRBD1 (5 bases). This CDR3 is built from 15 residues. Germline CDR1 reads SGDLS; CDR2 reads YYNGEE. V was clipped by 0 bases and J by 4 bases, with 13 bases between them. The CDR3 DNA reads TGTGCCAGCAGCGTAGCTAAGCCAGGGTCCACTGAAGCTTTCTTT. The encoded protein is CASSVAKPGSTEAFF.

The gene calls are TRBV19 and TRBJ1-5; 7 bases are shared with TRBD1. The trim removed 7 bases at V and 3 bases at J, leaving 9 bases unmatched. CDR3 length: 15 amino acids. CDR1 and CDR2 (germline): LNHDA, SQIVND (reference sequence). CDR3 protein: CASTLLDRNNQPQHF. The DNA of the CDR3 is TGTGCCAGTACCCTATTGGACAGGAACAATCAGCCCCAGCATTTT.

This rearrangement joins TRBV14 to TRBJ1-2; D is ambiguous. Per germline, CDR1 SGHDN and CDR2 FVKESK. This CDR3 comprises 16 residues. Trimming pared 0 bases from V and 7 bases from J, leaving 18 bases between. CDR3 loop: CASSQEMDGSVGGYTF. The CDR3 DNA reads TGTGCCAGCAGCCAAGAAATGGACGGTTCCGTGGGTGGCTACACCTTC.

V gene TRBV9 combines with J gene TRBJ1-1; TRBD1 aligns across 11 bases. The CDR3 has 13 residues. The V gene's germline CDR1 is SGDLS and CDR2 YYNGEE. Trimming cost V 4 bases and J 13 bases; bases outside gene matches: 9. Written as DNA, the CDR3 is TGTGCCAGCAGCCCCCTGGACAGGGGGCAGGGTTTCTTT. Its protein product is CASSPLDRGQGFF.

The V and J genes are TRBV19 and TRBJ2-7; D perhaps matches TRBD1 (7 bases). Per germline, CDR1 LNHDA and CDR2 SQIVND (reference sequence). This CDR3 is 16 amino acids long. V gave up 6 bases and J gave up 2 bases, with 20 bases separating them. The CDR3 coding sequence is TGTGCCAGTAGCCCCTCCTGGTCAGGGGGGACCTACGAGCAGTACTTC. Amino acid sequence: CASSPSWSGGTYEQYF.

This clone was seen ten or more times. CDR3 bases: TGCGCCAGCAGCTTGTATATTCTCGGTAGCCCACAAGAGGGGACTGAAGCTTTCTTT. Encoded protein: CASSLYILGSPQEGTEAFF. V gene TRBV5-1 combines with J gene TRBJ1-1; D perhaps matches TRBD1 (5 bases). This CDR3 has 19 residues. The V end lost 1 base, the J end lost 5 bases, and 27 bases lay between the germline ends. Per germline, CDR1 SGHRS and CDR2 YFSETQ.

The chain is built from TRBV3-1 (or the pseudogene TRBV3-2) and TRBJ1-2; no clear D gene. V dropped 0 bases and J dropped 5 bases, with 10 bases sitting between them. The CDR3 runs 14 residues. CDR1 LGHDT and CDR2 YNNKEL come from the germline V gene (reference sequence). The CDR3 DNA reads TGTGCCAGCAGCCAAGATTACCCATGGTATGGCTACACCTTC. Amino acid sequence: CASSQDYPWYGYTF.

This chain connects TRBV3-1 (or the pseudogene TRBV3-2) to TRBJ1-6, with D possibly being TRBD1 (6 bases). The CDR3 sequence is 16 residues long. Trimming stripped 2 bases from V and 0 bases from J, with 8 bases between. CDR1 is LGHDT and CDR2 is YNNKEL in the germline V gene (reference sequence). Here the CDR3 DNA reads TGTGCCAGCAGCCAACAGGGGAGCTCCTATAATTCACCCCTCCACTTT. Translating it yields CASSQQGSSYNSPLHF.

V and J are TRBV5-1 and TRBJ1-4; D is uncertain. In germline, CDR1 is SGHRS, CDR2 YFSETQ. This CDR3 contains 13 residues. V was trimmed by 4 bases and J by 6 bases, leaving 10 bases between them. This CDR3 is CASSPHGDEKLFF. The CDR3 nucleotides read TGCGCCAGCAGCCCCCACGGGGATGAAAAACTGTTTTTT.

The sample holds one count of this clone. This chain joins TRBV9 and TRBJ2-1; D is possibly TRBD2 (7 bases). The CDR3 has 15 amino acids. Trimming stripped 4 bases from V and 8 bases from J, with 19 bases between. The germline V gene encodes CDR1 SGDLS and CDR2 YYNGEE. The CDR3 reads CASSPRGGANDEQFF. In DNA, the CDR3 is TGTGCCAGCAGCCCCCGAGGGGGGGCTAATGATGAGCAGTTCTTC.

The chain couples TRBV5-1 to TRBJ1-1; no firm D call. V was pared by 0 bases and J by 1 base, with 4 bases between. CDR1 SGHRS and CDR2 YFSETQ come from the germline V gene. This CDR3 contains 13 residues. CDR3: CASSLEWNTEAFF. The CDR3, as DNA: TGCGCCAGCAGCTTGGAGTGGAACACTGAAGCTTTCTTT.

The chain carries TRBV6-5 and TRBJ2-7, with D perhaps assigned TRBD1 or TRBD2 (6 bases each). This CDR3 region has 13 residues. Germline CDR1 MNHEY, CDR2 SVGAGI. Trimming took 5 bases from V and 2 from J, leaving 10 bases between them. CDR3 in amino acids: CASSKGEAYEQYV. For the CDR3, the DNA is TGTGCCAGCAGTAAGGGGGAGGCCTACGAGCAGTACGTC.

The CDR3 DNA follows: TGTGCCAGGAATTCCCACCGAGTAGGTGGTGAGCAGTTCTTC. Protein sequence: CARNSHRVGGEQFF. The rearrangement joins TRBV6-5 to TRBJ2-1, with D unresolved. CDR3 size: 14 residues. V was trimmed by 9 bases and J by 9 bases, leaving 21 bases between them. Germline V CDR1 and CDR2: MNHEY, SVGAGI.

The V gene is TRBV11-2, the J gene TRBJ2-6; D call uncertain. Trimming removed 5 bases from V and 4 bases from J, with 24 bases in between. The CDR3 extends over 19 amino acids. CDR1 is SGHAT, CDR2 FQNNGV, per germline. The CDR3 loop is CASSLGPYTTKDGANVLTF. CDR3 coding DNA: TGTGCCAGCAGCCTCGGCCCCTACACGACGAAAGACGGGGCCAACGTCCTGACTTTC.